This T cell receptor (beta chain) was retrieved from a study of cytomegalovirus exposure and HLA in healthy donors. Overall study findings and caveats: More clonal expansion characterized HLA-associated TCR beta chains than equally common others in a later analysis.

The CDR3 runs 12 residues. Trimming pared 2 bases from V and 7 bases from J, leaving 5 bases between. Germline-derived CDR1 and CDR2 are MNHEY and SMNVEV (reference sequence). PCR used 60 Vbeta primers and 13 Jbeta primers. Using immunoSEQ multiplex PCR, the repertoire was profiled, and TCRdb retains in-frame clones only, with some absent. The table records roughly 100,000 clones, more than 75% of them present only once. On this clone: Its antigen remains unknown.

The clonotype originates from a woman aged 50 to 60 in good health and CMV-seropositive. The specimen sequenced was PBMCs. The chain uses TRBV27 and TRBJ2-2; D call uncertain. Here the CDR3 reads CASSLIGGELFF. The CDR3 DNA sequence: TGTGCCAGCAGTTTAATCGGCGGGGAGCTGTTTTTT.